These 4 T cell receptor beta chains originate from one sample sequenced in a study of T cell changes during pregnancy in multiple sclerosis. Assay used: immunoSEQ multiplex PCR; TCRdb lists only in-frame clones, some missing. The sample lists around 78,000 clones, about 92% seen once, with 2.5% to 3% in the top ten. Sequences were derived from peripheral blood, sampled in the second trimester of pregnancy. Every receptor here comes from a female donor with multiple sclerosis, enrolled in a pregnancy study.

This sequence joins TRBV7-8 and TRBJ1-5, with D tentatively TRBD1 (5 bases). The germline V gene has CDR1 SGHVS and CDR2 FQNEAQ. This CDR3 region has 14 residues. V lost 5 bases and J lost 6, with 14 bases in between. The CDR3 region has the DNA TGTGCCAGCAGCCTCAGGGAGGGGACTCAGCCCCAGCATTTT. This sequence encodes CASSLREGTQPQHF.

To note about this clone: Its ends do not fully match the called genes, so a read error is possible. The chain carries TRBV20-1 and TRBJ2-1; possibly TRBD2 for D (5 bases). The V gene's germline CDR1 is DFQATT and CDR2 SNEGSKA (reference sequence). CDR3 length: 10 amino acids. The CDR3 region is CAGSHNEQFF. The CDR3 DNA reads TGCGCGGGCTCCCACAATGAGCAGTTCTTC.

V gene TRBV6-5 combines with J gene TRBJ2-5; TRBD2 aligns across 9 bases. V gave up 7 bases and J gave up 4 bases; unmatched junction bases: 10. Germline-derived CDR1 and CDR2 are MNHEY and SVGAGI. The CDR3 extends over 15 amino acids. CDR3 sequence reads: CASTEVLAGRETQYF. CDR3 nucleotide sequence: TGTGCCAGCACCGAAGTTCTAGCGGGGAGAGAGACCCAGTACTTC.

This clone was observed a single time. The chain recombines TRBV6-1 with TRBJ1-5; unclear D gene. The CDR3 covers 16 residues. CDR1 MNHNS and CDR2 SASEGT come from the germline V gene. V was shortened by 0 bases and J by 6 bases, with 15 bases between the two germline ends. In DNA, the CDR3 is TGTGCCAGCAGTGAAGCGCTCGAGGGTTTTGGTCAGCCCCAGCATTTT. It codes for CASSEALEGFGQPQHF.